This T cell receptor (beta chain) was found in a study of shared clonotypes between healthy human individuals. Naive CD8 cells lacked CD45RO, underwent positive selection for CCR7 and left out terminally differentiated effector memory CD45RA+ cells. CDR3 length: 14 residues. V lost 6 bases and J 8 bases, leaving 19 bases between the germline ends. Germline assignment: CDR1 LNHDA and CDR2 SQIVND (reference sequence). As regards this clone: The target antigen is unknown.

The assay was immunoSEQ multiplex PCR, and TCRdb's table has in-frame clones only and misses some. The sample contains over 2,000,000 clones, approximately 92% of which appear only once. Study results and limitations: Relative to memory subsets, naive subsets generally showed larger estimated richness. Sampling was confined to blood; repertoires within tissues likely differ.

The chain has TRBV19 and TRBJ1-2; TRBD1 is a possible D gene (5 bases). This clonotype originated in a man younger than 35 in good health. Some clones in this sample may be carry-over from other donors' samples. Material for sequencing was naive CD8+ T cells from PBMCs. CDR3 nucleotides: TGTGCCAGTAGCTCAGGGACTTCTTGGGAGGGCTACACCTTC. It yields the protein CASSSGTSWEGYTF.